Below, 26 T cell receptor beta chains from the same sample are listed, as sequenced in a study of cytomegalovirus exposure and HLA in healthy donors. Researchers ran the PCR with 60 Vbeta and 13 Jbeta primers. Profiling relied on immunoSEQ multiplex PCR, and the TCRdb table lists in-frame clones only, not all of them. In the table there are about 170,000 clones, 80% of which are singletons. The sequenced sample consisted of PBMCs. Receptors originate from a woman between 50 and 59 years old in good health and CMV-seropositive.

In this sample, this clone turned up once. The DNA for the CDR3 is TGCGCCAGCAGCTGGGGCAGGACAGGGAACTATGGCTACACCTTC. Residues: CASSWGRTGNYGYTF. The rearrangement joins TRBV5-1 to TRBJ1-2; 8 nucleotides line up with TRBD1. The ends lost 3 bases at V and 2 bases at J; junction bases unmatched: 6. The CDR3 loop spans 15 amino acids. CDR1 and CDR2 from the germline V gene are SGHRS and YFSETQ.

This clone was seen a single time. The rearrangement uses TRBV12-5 and TRBJ2-1; D uncertain. Trimming left V 8 bases short and J 2 bases short, with 4 bases between. Per germline, CDR1 LGHNT and CDR2 FRNRAP. This CDR3 contains 11 residues. CDR3 residues: CASTAYNEQFF. The CDR3, as DNA: TGTGCTAGTACAGCCTACAATGAGCAGTTCTTC.

The J gene is TRBJ1-5, the V gene TRBV19; D ambiguous. V was trimmed by 2 bases and J by 6 bases, leaving 17 bases between them. The V gene's germline CDR1 is LNHDA and CDR2 SQIVND (reference sequence). The CDR3 spans 16 residues. CDR3 nucleotides: TGTGCCAGTAGTATACGAGGTTCGACGGGTGGTCAGCCCCAGCATTTT. Translation: CASSIRGSTGGQPQHF.

This chain uses TRBV7-9 with TRBJ1-2, with 8 bases that match TRBD1. The CDR3 covers 16 residues. After removal of 5 bases from V and 4 bases from J, the junction contained 12 bases not matched to a gene. Germline CDR1 reads SEHNR; CDR2 reads FQNEAQ (reference sequence). The CDR3 region is CASSLRTGRLLYGYTF. Written as DNA, the CDR3 is TGTGCCAGCAGCCTCAGGACAGGGCGACTACTCTATGGCTACACCTTC.

The chain couples TRBV4-2 to TRBJ1-2, with 8 bases identical to TRBD1. J was trimmed by 6 bases and V by 4 bases; bases with no gene match: 10. CDR1 LGHNA and CDR2 YNFKEQ come from the germline V gene. The CDR3 totals 15 residues. Here the CDR3 reads CASSPERTGRHGYTF. DNA for the CDR3: TGTGCCAGCAGCCCCGAACGGACAGGGCGGCATGGCTACACCTTC.

The gene calls are TRBV4-1 and TRBJ2-7, with TRBD2 matching over 14 bases. The CDR3 contains 17 residues. Germline assignment: CDR1 MGHRA and CDR2 YSYEKL. The V segment lost 4 bases and the J segment 0 bases; nucleotides outside the gene matches: 5. CDR3: CASSPSGLAGASYEQYF. The CDR3 coding sequence is TGCGCCAGCAGCCCATCGGGACTAGCGGGAGCCTCCTACGAGCAGTACTTC.

This chain uses TRBV19 with TRBJ1-4; possibly TRBD1 for D (5 bases). Trimming took 8 bases from V and 7 from J, leaving 17 bases between them. Germline V gene lookup returns CDR1 LNHDA and CDR2 SQIVND (reference sequence). The CDR3 consists of 14 residues. This CDR3 is CASGVTAVGEKLFF. CDR3 nucleotides: TGTGCCAGTGGGGTGACAGCCGTGGGTGAAAAACTGTTTTTT.

A few counts support this clone. The chain carries TRBV6-5 and TRBJ1-2; tentative D call: TRBD1 (5 bases). The CDR3 is made up of 16 amino acids. Germline CDR1 reads MNHEY; CDR2 reads SVGAGI. The V gene lost 0 bases and the J gene lost 7 bases, with 18 bases spanning the gap. The chain's CDR3 is CASSYSEGKGFFGYTF. The CDR3 DNA reads as TGTGCCAGCAGTTACTCGGAGGGAAAGGGGTTTTTTGGCTACACCTTC.

The chain joins TRBV18 to TRBJ1-1, with TRBD1 matching 7 bases. This CDR3 comprises 15 residues. Germline loops: CDR1 KGHSH, CDR2 LQKENI. The junction had 10 bases not matched to a gene; V was cut back by 5 bases and J by 4 bases. The CDR3 here is CASSDNRGGSTEAFF. The CDR3 bases are TGTGCCAGCTCAGATAACAGGGGTGGGAGCACTGAAGCTTTCTTT. Combining the CDR3 with reference TRBV18 and TRBJ1-1 gives the whole variable domain NAGVMQNPRHLVRRRGQEARLRCSPMKGHSHVYWYRQLPEEGLKFMVYLQKENIIDESGMPKERFSAEFPKEGPSILRIQQVVRGDSAAYFCASSDNRGGSTEAFFGQGTRLTVV.

This chain uses TRBV6-5 with TRBJ1-1; the D gene is possibly TRBD1 (6 bases). The CDR3 has 13 residues. Looked up from germline, CDR1 is MNHEY and CDR2 is SVGAGI. V lost 5 bases and J lost 5, with 12 bases in between. The CDR3 loop is CASSSSGVTEAFF. CDR3 coding DNA: TGTGCCAGCAGTAGTTCAGGGGTGACTGAAGCTTTCTTT.

The chain couples TRBV5-4 to TRBJ2-2; D perhaps matches TRBD2 (5 bases). Trimming shortened V by 3 bases and J by 7 bases, and 10 bases separated the two germline ends. CDR1 SGHNT and CDR2 YYREEE come from the germline V gene (reference sequence). The CDR3 length is 13 residues. The CDR3 is CASSSYGIGELFF. CDR3 sequence (DNA): TGTGCCAGCAGCTCCTACGGGATCGGGGAGCTGTTTTTT. Supplemented by reference TRBV5-4 and TRBJ2-2, the full variable domain reads ETGVTQSPTHLIKTRGQQVTLRCSSQSGHNTVSWYQQALGQGPQFIFQYYREEENGRGNFPPRFSGLQFPNYSSELNVNALELDDSALYLCASSSYGIGELFFGEGSRLTVL.

The chain employs TRBV14 and TRBJ1-2; 7 bases line up with TRBD1. Germline CDR1 and CDR2: SGHDN and FVKESK. V lost 3 bases, J lost 7 bases, and 11 bases stayed unmatched. The CDR3 is made up of 15 amino acids. The CDR3 bases are TGTGCCAGCAGCCATGCTAGGGGGCCTTCGCCTGGCTACACCTTC. Amino acids: CASSHARGPSPGYTF. The variable domain in full, completed from reference TRBV14 and TRBJ1-2, reads EAGVTQFPSHSVIEKGQTVTLRCDPISGHDNLYWYRRVMGKEIKFLLHFVKESKQDESGMPNNRFLAERTGGTYSTLKVQPAELEDSGVYFCASSHARGPSPGYTFGSGTRLTVV.

This clone was picked up a small number of times. V gene TRBV6-5 combines with J gene TRBJ2-1; perhaps TRBD1 as D (6 bases). V lost 5 bases to trimming and J lost 7 bases, with 15 bases between them. The CDR3 has 14 amino acids. CDR1 is MNHEY, CDR2 SVGAGI, per germline. The CDR3 is CASSPQQGTNEQFF. The CDR3 DNA follows: TGTGCCAGCAGTCCCCAGCAGGGGACGAATGAGCAGTTCTTC.

This clone has just one count. The genes are TRBV7-2 and TRBJ1-1; 7 nucleotides agree with TRBD1. This CDR3 has 14 residues. Germline-derived CDR1 and CDR2 are SGHTA and FQGNSA. V was pared by 4 bases and J by 0 bases, with 2 bases of the junction left unmatched. The chain's CDR3 is CASSWDRLNTEAFF. The CDR3 region has the DNA TGTGCCAGCAGCTGGGACAGACTGAACACTGAAGCTTTCTTT.

The genes are TRBV5-1 and TRBJ2-5; tentative D call: TRBD1 (6 bases). V was pared by 0 bases and J by 5 bases, with 14 bases between. This CDR3 is 15 amino acids long. The germline V gene has CDR1 SGHRS and CDR2 YFSETQ. This chain's CDR3 is CASSLDQGIVETQYF. CDR3 nucleotide sequence: TGCGCCAGCAGCTTGGACCAGGGGATCGTGGAGACCCAGTACTTC.

This sequence joins TRBV7-3 and TRBJ2-7; weak D call: TRBD2 (6 bases). Looked up from germline, CDR1 is SGHTA and CDR2 is FQGTGA. The CDR3 has 13 amino acids. V shed 5 bases and J shed 3 bases, with 11 bases lying between them. The DNA for the CDR3 is TGTGCCAGCAGCCGCGGAGCGGGCTACGAGCAGTACTTC. Translating gives CASSRGAGYEQYF. Based on the CDR3 plus reference TRBV7-3 and TRBJ2-7, the full variable domain is GAGVSQTPSNKVTEKGKYVELRCDPISGHTALYWYRQSLGQGPEFLIYFQGTGAADDSGLPNDRFFAVRPEGSVSTLKIQRTERGDSAVYLCASSRGAGYEQYFGPGTRLTVT.

This clone showed up just once. The chain joins TRBV18 to TRBJ2-3; 11 positions match TRBD1. The CDR3 loop spans 13 amino acids. J lost 5 bases, V lost 8 bases, and 3 bases had no gene match. Per germline, CDR1 KGHSH and CDR2 LQKENI. The CDR3 protein is CASGQGAGDTQYF. DNA for the CDR3: TGTGCCAGCGGACAGGGGGCAGGAGATACGCAGTATTTT. Looking up the rest from reference TRBV18 and TRBJ2-3 gives the full variable domain: NAGVMQNPRHLVRRRGQEARLRCSPMKGHSHVYWYRQLPEEGLKFMVYLQKENIIDESGMPKERFSAEFPKEGPSILRIQQVVRGDSAAYFCASGQGAGDTQYFGPGTRLTVL.

In nucleotides, the CDR3 is TGTGCCAGCAGCTTAGAGTGGGAGGCTGGAAATGAGCAGTTCTTC. As protein: CASSLEWEAGNEQFF. The chain recombines TRBV5-6 with TRBJ2-1; a possible D gene is TRBD2 (6 bases). The V gene lost 2 bases and the J gene lost 7 bases, with 16 bases spanning the gap. Per the germline V gene, CDR1 is SGHDT and CDR2 is YYEEEE. This CDR3 contains 15 residues.

The V gene is TRBV7-9, the J gene TRBJ2-3, with 7 bases that match TRBD1. This CDR3 contains 14 residues. Germline trimming cut 5 bases from V and 10 bases from J; bases unmatched to any gene: 12. Germline CDR1 SEHNR, CDR2 FQNEAQ (reference sequence). CDR3: CASSPGQRVNPQYF. The CDR3, as DNA: TGTGCCAGCAGCCCGGGACAGCGAGTCAACCCGCAGTATTTT.

The rearrangement links TRBV7-9 to TRBJ2-7, with a weak D call TRBD2 (7 bases). V gave up 5 bases and J gave up 5 bases, with 13 bases separating them. This CDR3 spans 13 amino acids. Germline V gene data show CDR1 as SEHNR and CDR2 as FQNEAQ (reference sequence). In nucleotides, the CDR3 is TGTGCCAGCAGCGTGTGGGGGGGCGACGAGCAGTACTTC. It specifies CASSVWGGDEQYF.

The gene calls are TRBV5-1 and TRBJ2-5; possibly TRBD1 for D (5 bases). Germline V CDR1 and CDR2: SGHRS, YFSETQ. V was shortened by 0 bases and J by 7 bases, with 13 bases between the two germline ends. The CDR3 is 14 residues long. CDR3 sequence: CASSLGQPLGTQYF. DNA for the CDR3: TGCGCCAGCAGCTTGGGACAGCCCCTAGGGACCCAGTACTTC. The whole variable domain, filled in from reference TRBV5-1 and TRBJ2-5, reads KAGVTQTPRYLIKTRGQQVTLSCSPISGHRSVSWYQQTPGQGLQFLFEYFSETQRNKGNFPGRFSGRQFSNSRSEMNVSTLELGDSALYLCASSLGQPLGTQYFGPGTRLLVL.

This clone came up many times. The V gene is TRBV6-6, the J gene TRBJ1-5; the D is unclear. The germline gives CDR1 MNHNY, CDR2 SVGAGI (reference sequence). V lost 0 bases and J lost 7, with 7 bases in between. This CDR3 is built from 13 residues. The chain's CDR3 is CASSYSNGQPQHF. The CDR3 DNA follows: TGTGCCAGCAGTTACTCGAACGGGCAGCCCCAGCATTTT.

The chain joins TRBV6-4 to TRBJ2-1; TRBD2 is a possible D gene (5 bases). The CDR3 spans 14 residues. V lost 0 bases and J lost 8, with 11 bases in between. Germline V lookup: CDR1 MRHNA, CDR2 SNTAGT. In DNA, the CDR3 is TGTGCCAGCAGTGACTCCCCTAGCTCATATGAGCAGTTCTTC. Its protein is CASSDSPSSYEQFF.

The chain carries TRBV5-4 and TRBJ1-4; 8 bases agree with TRBD1. This CDR3 is 16 amino acids long. Germline CDR1 reads SGHNT; CDR2 reads YYREEE (reference sequence). Trimming took 0 bases from V and 8 from J; bases not matched to a gene: 9. The CDR3 sequence: CASSLAGQGTGEKLFF. CDR3 nucleotides: TGTGCCAGCAGCTTGGCCGGACAGGGAACAGGAGAAAAACTGTTTTTT.

The chain uses TRBV27 and TRBJ1-1, with 8 bases fitting TRBD1. The CDR3 is made up of 17 amino acids. V was pared by 10 bases and J by 6 bases, with 22 bases of the junction left unmatched. CDR1 and CDR2 (germline): MNHEY, SMNVEV (reference sequence). CDR3 nucleotides: TGTGCCACCTGGAGCTCTTTGAGTAGGACAGGGACGGCTGAAGCTTTCTTT. This encodes CATWSSLSRTGTAEAFF.

Concerning this clone itself: The identical CDR3 is also encoded by other nucleotide sequences in the sample. This chain connects TRBV7-3 to TRBJ1-2; 8 nucleotides align to TRBD1. The germline gives CDR1 SGHTA, CDR2 FQGTGA. This CDR3 is built from 13 residues. V lost 4 bases and J lost 4; bases outside the gene matches: 2. CDR3 sequence (DNA): TGTGCCAGCAGCTCAGGACAGGGCTATGGCTACACCTTC. This gives the protein CASSSGQGYGYTF.